This TCR beta chain was documented in a study of monozygotic twins with inflammatory bowel disease. The CDR3 has 15 amino acids. Germline loops: CDR1 GTSNPN, CDR2 SVGIG (reference sequence). TCRdb reprocessed the 5' RACE reads; each CDR3 protein has one entry and no DNA is given. This listing includes 200,000 to 250,000 distinct CDR3 sequences. The chain uses TRBV30 and TRBJ2-2. The sequence was collected from a human donor with ulcerative colitis or Crohn's disease, or a healthy co-twin of an affected twin (not recorded which). Sequencing input: blood. The chain's CDR3 is CAWSPGPANTGELFF.